One sample yielded the 14 T cell receptor beta chains listed below, sequenced in a study of T cells in Graves' hyperthyroidism and ophthalmopathy. Amplification targeted TCR beta CDR3 regions from RNA transcripts. Using the HTBI primer set, a first-round RT-PCR was run on the TCR CDR3. TCRdb re-analysed the multiplex PCR reads in MiXCR, keeping a single row per CDR3 protein. The sample has under 350,000 distinct CDR3 sequences, roughly 21% seen once. The specimen sequenced was blood. The origin of the receptors is a woman aged 50 to 60 with Graves' hyperthyroidism.

This clonotype turned up a few times. This sequence joins TRBV11-3 and TRBJ2-1, with 11 bases lining up with TRBD2. CDR1 and CDR2 from the germline V gene are SGHNT and YENEEA. V lost 6 bases, J lost 2 bases, and 3 bases stayed unmatched. The CDR3 length is 15 residues. In DNA, the CDR3 is TGTGCCAGCAGTACTAGCGGGGGACCCTACAATGAGCAGTTCTTC. Residues: CASSTSGGPYNEQFF.

This clonotype occurred a few times. Written as DNA, the CDR3 is TGTGCCAGCAGGTCCTCAGGGATAAACTATGGCTACACCTTC. This gives the protein CASRSSGINYGYTF. This chain links TRBV11-2 with TRBJ1-2; weak D call: TRBD1 (5 bases). The CDR3 loop spans 14 amino acids. Trimming took 6 bases from V and 2 from J, leaving 13 bases between them. CDR1 SGHAT and CDR2 FQNNGV come from the germline V gene. The full variable domain, its missing parts supplied by reference TRBV11-2 and TRBJ1-2, is EAGVAQSPRYKIIEKRQSVAFWCNPISGHATLYWYQQILGQGPKLLIQFQNNGVVDDSQLPKDRFSAERLKGVDSTLKIQPAKLEDSAVYLCASRSSGINYGYTFGSGTRLTVV.

This clonotype came up many times. The chain carries TRBV11-2 and TRBJ2-1; 7 positions match TRBD1. CDR3 length equals 17 residues. V dropped 1 base and J dropped 4; count of bases not matched to a gene: 10. The V gene's germline CDR1 is SGHAT and CDR2 FQNNGV. This CDR3 is CASSLVRGKNSYNEQFF. In DNA, the CDR3 is TGTGCCAGCAGCTTAGTCAGGGGGAAGAACTCTTACAATGAGCAGTTCTTC.

A few counts support this clonotype. The chain combines TRBV10-2 with TRBJ2-2; 9 nucleotides align to TRBD1. The CDR3 runs 15 residues. CDR1 WSHSY and CDR2 SAAADI come from the germline V gene. Unmatched junction bases numbered 10, after V lost 7 bases and J lost 7 bases. CDR3 sequence reads: CASKTGTGRIGELFF. The CDR3 DNA reads as TGCGCCAGCAAAACCGGGACAGGGAGGATCGGGGAGCTGTTTTTT.

Many counts were recorded for this clonotype. This chain uses TRBV20-1 with TRBJ1-2; TRBD1 aligns across 10 bases. The CDR3 sequence is 14 residues long. Trimming took 5 bases from V and 5 from J; bases not matched to a gene: 8. The germline gives CDR1 DFQATT, CDR2 SNEGSKA (reference sequence). CDR3 region: CSAGRDRGRYGYTF. The CDR3 coding sequence is TGCAGTGCTGGACGGGACAGGGGACGATATGGCTACACCTTC.

The V and J genes are TRBV7-3 and TRBJ2-6; D is unresolved. Germline loops: CDR1 SGHTA, CDR2 FQGTGA. This CDR3 region has 14 residues. V lost 6 bases and J 2 bases, leaving 8 bases between the germline ends. CDR3 DNA: TGTGCCAGCAGAGAATCGGCTGGGGCCAACGTCCTGACTTTC. It yields the protein CASRESAGANVLTF.

This clonotype has more than one count but fewer than ten. CDR3 protein: CASSQGTSASDTQYF. The CDR3 coding sequence is TGCGCCAGCAGCCAAGGGACTAGCGCATCAGATACGCAGTATTTT. J is TRBJ2-3 and V is TRBV4-1; the match to TRBD2 covers 9 bases. Germline V lookup: CDR1 MGHRA, CDR2 YSYEKL. With V trimmed by 1 base and J by 4 bases, 3 bases remained unmatched. The CDR3 totals 15 residues.

The count of this clonotype is one. The chain uses TRBV20-1 and TRBJ1-5, with 9 bases that match TRBD1. CDR3 length: 14 residues. Trimming at V came to 3 bases and at J to 5 bases, leaving 5 bases not matched to a gene. Looked up from germline, CDR1 is DFQATT and CDR2 is SNEGSKA (reference sequence). The CDR3 DNA reads as TGCAGTGCTAGCCTGGACAGGGGACATCAGCCCCAGCATTTT. Encoded protein: CSASLDRGHQPQHF.

The V and J genes are TRBV7-9 and TRBJ2-2; 10 bases fit TRBD1. CDR1 is SEHNR and CDR2 is FQNEAQ in the germline V gene (reference sequence). The V gene end was trimmed by 5 bases and the J gene end by 3 bases; junction bases not matched to a gene: 9. This CDR3 is 17 amino acids long. CDR3 DNA: TGTGCCAGCAGCGGGACGACAGGGGGCGCGGACACCGGGGAGCTGTTTTTT. It specifies CASSGTTGGADTGELFF.

This clonotype was detected ten times or more. The chain links TRBV30 to TRBJ1-3, with TRBD1 matching 7 bases. The CDR3 loop spans 14 amino acids. Unmatched junction bases numbered 12, after V lost 7 bases and J lost 6 bases. The germline CDR1 and CDR2 sequences are GTSNPN and SVGIG (reference sequence). The CDR3, as DNA: TGTGCCTCAACCGGGACAGCCCTACCAAACACCATATATTTT. Translated, it gives CASTGTALPNTIYF.

This chain connects TRBV11-2 to TRBJ2-3, with 9 bases matching TRBD2. V lost 0 bases and J lost 2; bases outside the gene matches: 6. Germline CDR1 SGHAT, CDR2 FQNNGV. This CDR3 has 17 amino acids. The CDR3 nucleotides read TGTGCCAGCAGCTTAGAATCGAGCGGGAGGTTCACAGATACGCAGTATTTT. Its protein product is CASSLESSGRFTDTQYF. Using reference TRBV11-2 and TRBJ2-3 for the parts outside the CDR3, the full variable domain is EAGVAQSPRYKIIEKRQSVAFWCNPISGHATLYWYQQILGQGPKLLIQFQNNGVVDDSQLPKDRFSAERLKGVDSTLKIQPAKLEDSAVYLCASSLESSGRFTDTQYFGPGTRLTVL.

This sequence joins TRBV27 and TRBJ1-2, with 12 bases fitting TRBD1. The V gene's germline CDR1 is MNHEY and CDR2 SMNVEV (reference sequence). J gave up 6 bases and V 5 bases, and 10 bases lay outside the gene matches. The CDR3 spans 16 residues. The CDR3 is CASSPAGTGGADGYTF. The CDR3 nucleotides read TGTGCCAGCAGTCCCGCCGGGACAGGGGGCGCGGATGGCTACACCTTC.

This clonotype was detected many times. This sequence joins TRBV5-6 and TRBJ2-5; 7 bases are shared with TRBD2. The V gene end was trimmed by 3 bases and the J gene end by 5 bases; junction bases not matched to a gene: 10. There are 15 residues in the CDR3. Germline V gene sequence: CDR1 SGHDT, CDR2 YYEEEE. The CDR3 DNA reads as TGTGCCAGCAGCTCGCGGTCGCTGGGGGGGGAGACCCAGTACTTC. It translates to CASSSRSLGGETQYF.

This clonotype was observed at least ten times. V is TRBV7-2 and J is TRBJ2-7; the match to TRBD2 covers 12 bases. V lost 1 base and J lost 3; bases outside the gene matches: 4. Germline V gene data show CDR1 as SGHTA and CDR2 as FQGNSA. The CDR3 length is 16 residues. Here the CDR3 reads CASSLGLAGGLYEQYF. As DNA, the CDR3 is TGTGCCAGCAGCTTAGGGCTAGCGGGGGGGCTCTACGAGCAGTACTTC.